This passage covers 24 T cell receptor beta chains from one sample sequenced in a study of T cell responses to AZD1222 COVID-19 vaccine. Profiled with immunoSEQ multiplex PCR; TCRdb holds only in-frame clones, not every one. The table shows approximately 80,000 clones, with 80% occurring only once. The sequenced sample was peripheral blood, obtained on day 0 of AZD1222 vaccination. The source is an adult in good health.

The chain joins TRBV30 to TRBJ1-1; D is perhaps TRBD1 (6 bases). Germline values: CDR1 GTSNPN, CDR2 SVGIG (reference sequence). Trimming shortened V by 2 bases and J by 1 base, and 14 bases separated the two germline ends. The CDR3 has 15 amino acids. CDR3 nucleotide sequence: TGTGCCTGGAGTTCGATACCGGACAGGAACACTGAAGCTTTCTTT. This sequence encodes CAWSSIPDRNTEAFF.

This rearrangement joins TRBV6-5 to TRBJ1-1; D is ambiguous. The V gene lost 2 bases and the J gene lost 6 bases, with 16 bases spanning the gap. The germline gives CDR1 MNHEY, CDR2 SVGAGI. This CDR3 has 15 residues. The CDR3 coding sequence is TGTGCCAGCAGTTACGACACACAGACCGGGGCTGAAGCTTTCTTT. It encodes CASSYDTQTGAEAFF.

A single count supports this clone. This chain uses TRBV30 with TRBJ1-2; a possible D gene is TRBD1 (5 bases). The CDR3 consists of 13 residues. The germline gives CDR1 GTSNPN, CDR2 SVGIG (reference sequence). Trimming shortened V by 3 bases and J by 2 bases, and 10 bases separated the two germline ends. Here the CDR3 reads CAWSVQANYGYTF. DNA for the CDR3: TGTGCCTGGAGCGTACAGGCAAACTATGGCTACACCTTC.

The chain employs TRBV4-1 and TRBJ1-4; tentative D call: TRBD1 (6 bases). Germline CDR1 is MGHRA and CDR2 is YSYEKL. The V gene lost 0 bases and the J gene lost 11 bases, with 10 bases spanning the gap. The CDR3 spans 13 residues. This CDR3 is CASSQERTAKLFF. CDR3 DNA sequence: TGCGCCAGCAGCCAAGAAAGGACAGCTAAACTGTTTTTT.

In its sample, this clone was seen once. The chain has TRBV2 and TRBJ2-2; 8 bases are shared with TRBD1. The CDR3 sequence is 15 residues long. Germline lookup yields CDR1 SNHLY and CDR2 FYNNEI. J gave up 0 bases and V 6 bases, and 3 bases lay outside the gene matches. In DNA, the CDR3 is TGTGCCAGCAGGGCGGGACAGGCGAACACCGGGGAGCTGTTTTTT. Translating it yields CASRAGQANTGELFF.

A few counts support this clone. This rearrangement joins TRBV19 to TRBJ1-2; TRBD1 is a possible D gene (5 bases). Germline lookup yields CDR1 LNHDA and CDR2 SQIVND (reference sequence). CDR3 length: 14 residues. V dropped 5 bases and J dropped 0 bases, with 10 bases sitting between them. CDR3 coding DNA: TGTGCCAGTAGTGTGGGGGTAACTAACTATGGCTACACCTTC. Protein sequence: CASSVGVTNYGYTF. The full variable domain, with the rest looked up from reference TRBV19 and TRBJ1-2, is DGGITQSPKYLFRKEGQNVTLSCEQNLNHDAMYWYRQDPGQGLRLIYYSQIVNDFQKGDIAEGYSVSREKKESFPLTVTSAQKNPTAFYLCASSVGVTNYGYTFGSGTRLTVV.

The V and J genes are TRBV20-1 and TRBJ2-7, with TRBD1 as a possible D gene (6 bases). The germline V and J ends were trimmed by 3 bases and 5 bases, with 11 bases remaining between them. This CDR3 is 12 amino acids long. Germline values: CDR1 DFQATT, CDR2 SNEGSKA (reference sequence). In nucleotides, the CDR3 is TGCAGTGCTAGTATGGGGGCCAACGAGCAGTACTTC. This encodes CSASMGANEQYF.

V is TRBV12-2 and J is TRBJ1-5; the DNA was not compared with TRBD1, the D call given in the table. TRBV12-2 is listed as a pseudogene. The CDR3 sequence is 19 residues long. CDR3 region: CASRRRPGHEEYSNQPQHF. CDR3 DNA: TGTGCAAGTCGTAGAAGACCGGGACACGAGGAATATAGCAATCAGCCCCAGCATTTT.

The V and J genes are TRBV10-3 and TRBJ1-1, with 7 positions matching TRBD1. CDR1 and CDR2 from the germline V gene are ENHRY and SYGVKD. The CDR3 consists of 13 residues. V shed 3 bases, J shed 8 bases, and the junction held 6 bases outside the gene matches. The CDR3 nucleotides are TGTGCCATCAGTGACGGGACAGCATACGAAGCTTTCTTT. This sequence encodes CAISDGTAYEAFF.

CDR3 in amino acids: CASSYRRDNEQFF. As DNA, the CDR3 is TGTGCCAGCAGTTACAGAAGGGACAATGAGCAGTTCTTC. The gene calls are TRBV6-2 or TRBV6-3 and TRBJ2-1; no definite D call. Trimming cost V 2 bases and J 5 bases, with 7 bases left between them. The CDR3 extends over 13 amino acids. Germline V CDR1 and CDR2: MNHEY, SVGEGT.

The CDR3, as DNA: TGTGCCAGCAGTACCTCAGAACCCCTCCACTTT. This encodes CASSTSEPLHF. This rearrangement joins TRBV2 to TRBJ1-6; D not resolved. The germline V and J ends were trimmed by 5 bases and 12 bases, with 8 bases remaining between them. This CDR3 has 11 amino acids. Per the germline V gene, CDR1 is SNHLY and CDR2 is FYNNEI.

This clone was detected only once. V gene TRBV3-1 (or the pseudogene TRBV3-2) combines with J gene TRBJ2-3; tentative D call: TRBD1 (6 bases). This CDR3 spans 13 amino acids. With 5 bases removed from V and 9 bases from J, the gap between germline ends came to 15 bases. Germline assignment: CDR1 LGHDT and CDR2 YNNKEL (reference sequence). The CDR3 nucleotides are TGTGCCAGCAGCACTACAGGGCAGGCAACGCAGTATTTT. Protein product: CASSTTGQATQYF.

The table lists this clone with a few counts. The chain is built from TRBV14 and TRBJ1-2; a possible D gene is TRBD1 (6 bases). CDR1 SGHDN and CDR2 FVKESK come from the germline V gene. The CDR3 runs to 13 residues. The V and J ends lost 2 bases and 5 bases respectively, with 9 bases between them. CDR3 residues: CASSQNREYGYTF. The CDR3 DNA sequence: TGTGCCAGCAGCCAAAACAGGGAATATGGCTACACCTTC. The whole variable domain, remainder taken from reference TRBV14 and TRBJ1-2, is EAGVTQFPSHSVIEKGQTVTLRCDPISGHDNLYWYRRVMGKEIKFLLHFVKESKQDESGMPNNRFLAERTGGTYSTLKVQPAELEDSGVYFCASSQNREYGYTFGSGTRLTVV.

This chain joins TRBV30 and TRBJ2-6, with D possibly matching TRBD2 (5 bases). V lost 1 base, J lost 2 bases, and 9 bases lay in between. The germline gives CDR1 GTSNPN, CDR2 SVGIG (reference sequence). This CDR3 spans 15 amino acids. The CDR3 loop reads CAWSAGLTGANVLTF. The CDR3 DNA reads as TGTGCCTGGAGTGCCGGACTGACTGGGGCCAACGTCCTGACTTTC. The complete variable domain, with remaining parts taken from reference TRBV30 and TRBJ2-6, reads SQTIHQWPATLVQPVGSPLSLECTVEGTSNPNLYWYRQAAGRGLQLLFYSVGIGQISSEVPQNLSASRPQDRQFILSSKKLLLSDSGFYLCAWSAGLTGANVLTFGAGSRLTVL.

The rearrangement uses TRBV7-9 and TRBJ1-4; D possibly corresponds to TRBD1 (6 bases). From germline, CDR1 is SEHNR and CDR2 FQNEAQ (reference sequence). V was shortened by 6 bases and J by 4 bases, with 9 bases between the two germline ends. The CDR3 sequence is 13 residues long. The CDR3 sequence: CASSTGLNEKLFF. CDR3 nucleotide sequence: TGTGCCAGCAGTACAGGGCTTAATGAAAAACTGTTTTTT. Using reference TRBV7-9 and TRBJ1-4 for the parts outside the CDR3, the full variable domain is DTGVSQNPRHKITKRGQNVTFRCDPISEHNRLYWYRQTLGQGPEFLTYFQNEAQLEKSRLLSDRFSAERPKGSFSTLEIQRTEQGDSAMYLCASSTGLNEKLFFGSGTQLSVL.

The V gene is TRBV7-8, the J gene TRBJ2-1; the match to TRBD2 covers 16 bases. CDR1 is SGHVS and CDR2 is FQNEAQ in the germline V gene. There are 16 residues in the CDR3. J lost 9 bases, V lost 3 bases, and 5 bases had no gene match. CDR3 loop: CASSLGTSGGAGEQFF. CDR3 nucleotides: TGTGCCAGCAGCTTGGGGACTAGCGGGGGGGCAGGTGAGCAGTTCTTC.

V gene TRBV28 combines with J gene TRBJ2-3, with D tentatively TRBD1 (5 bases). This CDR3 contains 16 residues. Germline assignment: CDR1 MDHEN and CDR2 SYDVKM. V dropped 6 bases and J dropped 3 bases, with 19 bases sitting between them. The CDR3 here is CASSPHGAGRTDTQYF. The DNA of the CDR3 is TGTGCCAGCAGCCCCCATGGGGCAGGTAGAACAGATACGCAGTATTTT. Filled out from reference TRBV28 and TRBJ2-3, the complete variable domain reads DVKVTQSSRYLVKRTGEKVFLECVQDMDHENMFWYRQDPGLGLRLIYFSYDVKMKEKGDIPEGYSVSREKKERFSLILESASTNQTSMYLCASSPHGAGRTDTQYFGPGTRLTVL.

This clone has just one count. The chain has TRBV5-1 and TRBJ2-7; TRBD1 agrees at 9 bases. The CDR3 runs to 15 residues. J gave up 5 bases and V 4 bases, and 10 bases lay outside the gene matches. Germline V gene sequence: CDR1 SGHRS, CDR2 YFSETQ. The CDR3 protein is CASSGGTGYSHEQYF. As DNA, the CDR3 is TGCGCCAGCAGCGGCGGGACAGGGTATTCGCACGAGCAGTACTTC.

CDR3 residues: CASSLGGRRDEKLFF. CDR3 DNA: TGCGCCAGCAGCTTGGGGGGGCGCAGGGACGAAAAACTGTTTTTT. The chain combines TRBV5-1 with TRBJ1-4, with a tentative D call TRBD1 (6 bases). Trimming removed 0 bases from V and 8 bases from J, with 14 bases in between. The germline V gene has CDR1 SGHRS and CDR2 YFSETQ. The length of the CDR3 is 15 residues.

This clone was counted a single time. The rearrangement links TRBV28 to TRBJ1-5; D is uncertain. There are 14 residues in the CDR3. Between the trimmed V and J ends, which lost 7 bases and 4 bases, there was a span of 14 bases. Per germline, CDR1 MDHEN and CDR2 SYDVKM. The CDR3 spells CASIGEPYNQPQHF. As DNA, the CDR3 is TGTGCCAGCATTGGGGAGCCCTATAATCAGCCCCAGCATTTT.

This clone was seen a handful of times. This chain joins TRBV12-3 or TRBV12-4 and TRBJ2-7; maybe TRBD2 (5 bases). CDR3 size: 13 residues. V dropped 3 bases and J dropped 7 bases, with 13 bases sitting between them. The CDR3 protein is CASSFAGRGEQYF. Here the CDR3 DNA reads TGTGCCAGCAGTTTCGCAGGTCGCGGGGAGCAGTACTTC.

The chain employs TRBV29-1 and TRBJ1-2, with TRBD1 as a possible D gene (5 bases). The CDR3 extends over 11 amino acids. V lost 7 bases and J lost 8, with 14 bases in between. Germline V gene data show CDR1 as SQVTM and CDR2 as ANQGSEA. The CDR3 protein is CSGLGGKGYTF. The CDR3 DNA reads TGCAGCGGACTGGGGGGTAAAGGCTACACCTTC.

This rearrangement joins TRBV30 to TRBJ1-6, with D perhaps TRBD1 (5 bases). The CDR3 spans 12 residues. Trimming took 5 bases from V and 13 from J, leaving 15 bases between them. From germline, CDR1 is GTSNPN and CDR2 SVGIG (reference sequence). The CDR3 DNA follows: TGTGCCTGGCGACGGACCGAGGGGCCCCTCCACTTT. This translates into CAWRRTEGPLHF.

The CDR3 sequence: CASSRDRGREAFF. CDR3 sequence (DNA): TGTGCCAGCAGCCGGGACAGGGGCCGTGAAGCTTTCTTT. V usage is TRBV11-1 and J usage is TRBJ1-1, with 10 bases lining up with TRBD1. Trimming at V came to 5 bases and at J to 7 bases, leaving 4 bases not matched to a gene. CDR1 SGHAT and CDR2 FQDESV come from the germline V gene (reference sequence). The CDR3 runs to 13 residues.